The 23 T cell receptor beta chains below were found in one sample sequenced in a study of Graves' ophthalmopathy and Graves' hyperthyroidism (dated by TCRdb to 2016 to 2019). Instrument on record: Illumina HiSeq 2000. TCR beta CDR3 regions were amplified from RNA transcripts for repertoire sequencing. HTBI primers and the Qiagen OneStep RT-PCR kit were used in a first-round RT-PCR, which was followed by a second-round multiplex PCR, size selection and purification. TCRdb cleaned the public reads at Q25 with fastp, built clones with MiXCR and kept in-frame beta chains. Every distinct CDR3 protein forms one entry, paired with its most common genes and DNA. Within this sample are hundreds of thousands of distinct CDR3 sequences, with around 45% of them counted one time only. The top ten hold about 45% of the sample. Sequencing input: peripheral blood. Receptors were obtained from an adult man with Graves' ophthalmopathy.

This clonotype was counted ten times or more. The V and J genes are TRBV7-6 and TRBJ2-7; D is undetermined. Germline values: CDR1 SGHVS, CDR2 FNYEAQ. CDR3 length: 14 residues. V was pared by 5 bases and J by 6 bases, with 17 bases between. The CDR3 DNA sequence: TGTGCCAGCAGCCCGTCAGGCGGTGGTGGCGAGCAGTACTTC. As protein: CASSPSGGGGEQYF.

This clonotype was seen a few times. The chain carries TRBV20-1 and TRBJ1-2, with no clear D. This CDR3 is 12 amino acids long. Trimming pared 3 bases from V and 8 bases from J, leaving 13 bases between. Germline values: CDR1 DFQATT, CDR2 SNEGSKA (reference sequence). The CDR3 loop reads CSASLGNEGYTF. The CDR3 DNA sequence: TGCAGTGCTAGTCTAGGGAATGAGGGCTACACCTTC.

This chain joins TRBV12-3 or TRBV12-4 and TRBJ1-1; unclear D gene. This CDR3 is 15 amino acids long. V lost 4 bases to trimming and J lost 2 bases, with 14 bases between them. The CDR3, as DNA: TGTGCCAGCAGTTACCCCGAGACGGGCAACACTGAAGCTTTCTTT. This encodes CASSYPETGNTEAFF.

V usage is TRBV20-1 and J usage is TRBJ1-4; D unclear. The V gene's germline CDR1 is DFQATT and CDR2 SNEGSKA (reference sequence). The V and J ends lost 1 base and 7 bases respectively, with 13 bases between them. CDR3 length equals 14 residues. The CDR3 here is CSARGGGRGEKLFF. DNA of the CDR3: TGCAGTGCTAGAGGTGGTGGGCGAGGTGAAAAACTGTTTTTT.

V and J are TRBV19 and TRBJ1-2; TRBD1 matches 7 bases. CDR1 and CDR2 (germline): LNHDA, SQIVND (reference sequence). The CDR3 is 14 amino acids. V shed 6 bases and J 4 bases; nucleotides not matched to a gene: 8. As DNA, the CDR3 is TGTGCCAGTAGGGATACGGACAGGATCTATGGCTACACCTTC. This translates into CASRDTDRIYGYTF.

This clonotype was observed a few times. The CDR3 DNA follows: TGTGCCAGCAGCTTGCTAGCGGGAGACACCGGGGAGCTGTTTTTT. Translation gives CASSLLAGDTGELFF. V gene TRBV5-5 combines with J gene TRBJ2-2; 10 nucleotides agree with TRBD2. The CDR3 consists of 15 residues. Germline CDR1 reads SGHKS; CDR2 reads YYEKEE (reference sequence). V dropped 1 base and J dropped 3; count of bases not matched to a gene: 0.

Comment on this clonotype: A much larger clonotype is one base distant, so this may be a read error. The J gene is TRBJ2-7, the V gene TRBV20-1; D is possibly TRBD1 (5 bases). Per the germline V gene, CDR1 is DFQATT and CDR2 is SNEGSKA (reference sequence). Trimming pared 6 bases from V and 2 bases from J, leaving 5 bases between. This CDR3 has 10 amino acids. The CDR3 reads CSARAYEQYF. As DNA, the CDR3 is TGCAGTGCCAGGGCCTACGAGCAGTACTTC.

This clonotype was detected ten times or more. DNA for the CDR3: TGCAGCGCCGCCGCGGGGATTAATGAAAAACTGTTTTTT. Amino acids: CSAAAGINEKLFF. The chain carries TRBV29-1 and TRBJ1-4; no clear D. This CDR3 spans 13 amino acids. V lost 7 bases, J lost 4 bases, and 13 bases lay in between. CDR1 and CDR2 from the germline V gene are SQVTM and ANQGSEA.

This clonotype was seen a single time. The gene calls are TRBV2 and TRBJ2-5, with 11 bases fitting TRBD2. This CDR3 comprises 17 residues. V trimming: 2 bases; J trimming: 2 bases; junction bases outside the gene matches: 7. Germline V gene lookup returns CDR1 SNHLY and CDR2 FYNNEI. The chain's CDR3 is CASSERVAGGDQETQYF. The CDR3 DNA sequence: TGTGCCAGCAGTGAAAGGGTAGCGGGGGGGGATCAAGAGACCCAGTACTTC.

This clonotype has a handful of counts. The chain joins TRBV2 to TRBJ2-2; D is ambiguous. Trimming pared 2 bases from V and 4 bases from J, leaving 8 bases between. Germline-derived CDR1 and CDR2 are SNHLY and FYNNEI. CDR3 length: 14 residues. The CDR3 protein is CASSELQTTGELFF. The CDR3 DNA reads as TGTGCCAGCAGTGAATTGCAGACCACCGGGGAGCTGTTTTTT.

The gene calls are TRBV7-2 and TRBJ1-1; D unclear. The V end lost 5 bases, the J end lost 5 bases, and 18 bases lay between the germline ends. This CDR3 comprises 15 residues. Looked up from germline, CDR1 is SGHTA and CDR2 is FQGNSA. The CDR3 DNA reads as TGTGCCAGCAGCCTCCGGTCAGCCGGTGGGACTGAAGCTTTCTTT. This codes for CASSLRSAGGTEAFF.

This chain connects TRBV29-1 to TRBJ2-7; a possible D gene is TRBD2 (5 bases). The germline gives CDR1 SQVTM, CDR2 ANQGSEA. Trimming removed 4 bases at V and 12 bases at J, with 22 bases between. The CDR3 consists of 13 residues. CDR3: CSVVSTSPTTVYF. As DNA, the CDR3 is TGCAGCGTTGTATCGACAAGTCCGACTACAGTGTACTTC.

This clonotype appeared once. This chain uses TRBV5-5 with TRBJ1-1, with TRBD1 matching 8 bases. Losses at the gene ends were 4 bases for V and 1 base for J; bases not matched to a gene: 9. Germline V gene data show CDR1 as SGHKS and CDR2 as YYEKEE (reference sequence). CDR3 length: 16 residues. CDR3 region: CASSVPGGGRNTEAFF. In nucleotides, the CDR3 is TGTGCCAGCAGCGTGCCAGGGGGCGGTAGGAACACTGAAGCTTTCTTT.

For this clonotype: At one of its ends the junction is not consistent with the germline gene, which may arise from a read error. The chain combines TRBV12-3 or TRBV12-4 with TRBJ1-2; D remains unclear. This CDR3 region has 14 residues. CDR3 sequence (DNA): TGTGCCAGCAGCCCGGACTCCCATACTCCCGAGGGAGCCTTC. Residues: CASSPDSHTPEGAF.

The gene calls are TRBV7-8 and TRBJ2-5; TRBD1 aligns across 8 bases. V was pared by 7 bases and J by 3 bases, with 7 bases of the junction left unmatched. Germline-derived CDR1 and CDR2 are SGHVS and FQNEAQ. This CDR3 has 14 residues. The CDR3 DNA is TGTGCCAGCACAGTCCCAGGGGGCGAAGAGACCCAGTACTTC. Translation: CASTVPGGEETQYF. Full variable domain (outside the CDR3, taken from reference TRBV7-8 and TRBJ2-5): GAGVSQSPRYKVAKRGQDVALRCDPISGHVSLFWYQQALGQGPEFLTYFQNEAQLDKSGLPSDRFFAERPEGSVSTLKIQRTQQEDSAVYLCASTVPGGEETQYFGPGTRLLVL.

Only a few counts were recorded for this clonotype. Here the CDR3 reads CASSLRDNYGYTF. The CDR3 nucleotides read TGTGCCAGCAGCTTGAGAGATAACTATGGCTACACCTTC. The V and J genes are TRBV7-9 and TRBJ1-2; D not certain. The CDR3 consists of 13 residues. V lost 3 bases and J lost 1, with 6 bases in between. Germline values: CDR1 SEHNR, CDR2 FQNEAQ (reference sequence).

On this clonotype itself: The germline gene is not matched at one end of the junction; a read error may be the cause. The gene calls are TRBV5-1 and TRBJ1-1, with D uncertain. The CDR3 runs to 14 residues. CDR1 and CDR2 (germline): SGHRS, YFSETQ. This CDR3 reads CASTLEWGNTEAFF. The CDR3 coding sequence is TGCGCCAGCACCTTGGAGTGGGGGAACACTGAAGCTTTCTTT.

Only a few counts were recorded for this clonotype. The rearrangement joins TRBV24-1 to TRBJ2-7, with D possibly TRBD1 on 6 matching bases. The CDR3 has 14 amino acids. Between the trimmed V and J ends, which lost 1 base and 6 bases, there was a span of 12 bases. Germline lookup yields CDR1 KGHDR and CDR2 SFDVKD. The CDR3 sequence: CATSDLNRESEQYF. Written as DNA, the CDR3 is TGTGCCACCAGTGATTTAAACAGGGAAAGCGAGCAGTACTTC.

Details on this clonotype: The junction does not match germline at one end; this may be a read error. The chain combines TRBV12-3 or TRBV12-4 with TRBJ1-1, with 10 bases lining up with TRBD1. This CDR3 spans 14 amino acids. The CDR3 nucleotides are TGTGCCAGCAGTCCGGGACAGGGGAACACTGAAGCTTCCTTT. Translating gives CASSPGQGNTEASF.

This clonotype was seen once. The V call is TRBV12-5, the J call TRBJ1-1, with a weak D call TRBD1 (6 bases). CDR3 length: 13 residues. CDR1 and CDR2 (germline): LGHNT, FRNRAP. V dropped 0 bases and J dropped 9 bases, with 11 bases sitting between them. CDR3 sequence: CASGLVTTGQAFF. The CDR3 DNA reads as TGTGCTAGTGGTTTGGTTACCACAGGGCAAGCTTTCTTT.

The J gene is TRBJ1-2, the V gene TRBV9, with TRBD1 as a possible D gene (6 bases). V was trimmed by 3 bases and J by 0 bases, leaving 12 bases between them. This CDR3 spans 15 amino acids. The V gene's germline CDR1 is SGDLS and CDR2 YYNGEE. In nucleotides, the CDR3 is TGTGCCAGCAGCGCACAGGGTCAAGCTAACTATGGCTACACCTTC. Its protein is CASSAQGQANYGYTF.

This chain uses TRBV29-1 with TRBJ1-1; D is possibly TRBD1 (5 bases). Germline V gene sequence: CDR1 SQVTM, CDR2 ANQGSEA. Trimming left V 8 bases short and J 3 bases short, with 13 bases between. The CDR3 is 12 amino acids. The CDR3 region is CSLGVSDTEAFF. CDR3 DNA sequence: TGCAGCTTGGGGGTGTCGGACACTGAAGCTTTCTTT.

A note on this clonotype: At one boundary the junction diverges from the germline segment, which might be a read error. The V call is TRBV10-3, the J call TRBJ2-7, with 9 bases matching TRBD1. Germline CDR1 and CDR2: ENHRY and SYGVKD. The CDR3 runs 16 residues. CDR3 protein: CASSTTPGQGIYEQYF. The DNA of the CDR3 is TGTGCCAGCAGTACAACCCCGGGACAGGGTATCTACGAGCAGTACTTC.